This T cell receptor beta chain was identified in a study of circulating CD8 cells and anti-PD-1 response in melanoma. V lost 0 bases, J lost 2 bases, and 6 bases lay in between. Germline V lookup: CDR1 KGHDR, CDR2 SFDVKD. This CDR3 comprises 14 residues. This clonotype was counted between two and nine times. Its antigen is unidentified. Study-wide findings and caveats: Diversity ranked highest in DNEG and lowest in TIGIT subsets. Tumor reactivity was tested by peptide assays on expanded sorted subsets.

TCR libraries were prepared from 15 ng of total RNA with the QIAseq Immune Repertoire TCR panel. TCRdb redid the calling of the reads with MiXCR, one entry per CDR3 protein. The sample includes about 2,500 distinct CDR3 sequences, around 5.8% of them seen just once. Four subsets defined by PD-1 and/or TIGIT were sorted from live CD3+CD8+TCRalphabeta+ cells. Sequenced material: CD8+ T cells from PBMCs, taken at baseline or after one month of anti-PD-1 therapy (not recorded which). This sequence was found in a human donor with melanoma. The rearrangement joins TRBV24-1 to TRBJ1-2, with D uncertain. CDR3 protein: CATSDLGVNYGYTF. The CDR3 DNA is TGTGCCACCAGTGATTTGGGGGTCAACTATGGCTACACCTTC.